This TCR beta chain originates from a study of blood T cells in healthy people across ages (dated by TCRdb to between 2014 and 2017). A note on the overall study: In model experiments, template switching captured roughly one uniquely barcoded TCR beta cDNA molecule for every two T cells. The study measured age-related changes in TCR beta repertoire diversity using deep sequencing normalized with unique cDNA molecular identifiers. The donors were divided into four age groups: young (average approximately 15 years), middle-aged (about 40), aged (about 61) and long-lived (about 79). To avoid experimental bias, donors of different ages were randomly spread across the sequencing lanes. Two additional independent replicas of 1 million unique cDNA reads from the same blood draw were analyzed for two donors (one aged 18 to 30 and one aged 80 or older). Results the study describes overall, beyond this receptor: Estimates of total diversity based on one million sequenced T cells were regarded as lower bounds and as underestimates. As age increased, observed TCR beta diversity per million T cells dropped in a roughly linear way, and a significant reduction was already evident by age about 36. A strong correlation was found between observed TCR beta diversity and the percentage of naive T cells measured by flow cytometry. The long-lived group showed more naive CD4+ T cells, fewer expanded clones and increased TCR diversity than the aged group, suggesting age selection. Conclusive comparison of naive and antigen-experienced compartments was prevented by the profiling of bulk unsorted PBMCs. Because the CMV infection status of the donors was unknown, age-related changes in expanded clonotypes may potentially have been confounded.

Libraries were made using 5' RACE. This sample was sequenced with an Illumina HiSeq 2500. The second PCR ran for about 6 to 12 cycles and used a J-beta primer mix along with a sample-barcoded 5' primer. A template-switch 5' adaptor carrying 12 random nucleotides introduced a unique molecular identifier onto each TCR beta cDNA molecule. Each sample yielded at least 2.5 million CDR3-containing paired-end reads. The Mint cDNA synthesis kit, primed by a TRBC-specific oligonucleotide, was used to synthesize first-strand cDNA from all RNA. Following uracil-DNA glycosylase treatment, all cDNA underwent a first 18-cycle PCR with the universal primers M1SS and BC2_uni_R. In the paper's pipeline: Normalization of each sample was performed by random selection of 1 million high-quality reads, each carrying a distinct molecular identifier. Instead of being binned into consensus sequences, reads that shared molecular identifiers were thrown out. CDR3 identification, clonotype clustering and error correction used MiTCR with a Q25 quality threshold and the strictest error-elimination algorithm. A nonparametric unseen species model using Euler transformation provided a lower-bound estimate of total TCR beta diversity. TCRdb cleaned the public reads at Q25 with fastp, built clones with MiXCR and kept in-frame beta chains. Here each entry gathers all rows of one CDR3 protein and keeps the most common genes and DNA. The V and J calls come from TCRdb's annotation, not from the publication. In this sample the table shows 750,000 to 950,000 distinct CDR3 sequences, 50% to 65% of which occur a single time. Clones ranked in the top ten supply about 42% of the sample.

This clonotype was counted between two and nine times. Its cognate antigen has yet to be identified. There are no base qualities to consult, and no much larger clone falls within one base. The 40 or so donors, aged about 6 to 95 years, were systemically healthy Caucasian individuals from Russia. Each donor gave 8 to 10 milliliters of peripheral blood, collected into EDTA-treated Vacutainer tubes. Ficoll-Paque density-gradient centrifugation was used to isolate PBMCs, with at least 7 million per sample. Total RNA was extracted from PBMCs with Trizol reagent, with at least 6 micrograms obtained per sample. For every donor, an aliquot of PBMCs went through flow cytometry to measure the percentages of naive CD45RAhigh/CD27high T cells. The CDR3 measures 17 amino acids from cysteine to phenylalanine. Left in the record is the CDR3 DNA by itself, 51 bases read in frame from the first base. Ends trimmed: V by 4 bases, J by 2 bases; bases unmatched to a gene: 14. CDR1 SGHRS and CDR2 YFSETQ are derived from the germline V gene.

The chain uses TRBV5-1 and TRBJ1-1; 7 central nucleotides agree with TRBD1. Material: blood. This sequence originates from a man older than 75 in good health. The CDR3 protein: CASSHNPGSGGNTEAFF. DNA sequence: TGCGCCAGCAGCCACAACCCCGGGTCAGGGGGTAACACTGAAGCTTTCTTT.